This T cell receptor beta chain was captured by sequencing in a study of cytomegalovirus exposure and HLA in healthy donors. Broader study findings: It is likely that the observed cluster of highly shared sequence variants was a sequencing artifact. Apart from CMV serostatus, no immune exposure information was available. Later on, an analysis showed TCR association rates differing by HLA locus, with DRB1 the most and HLA-C the fewest.

Researchers ran the PCR with 60 Vbeta and 13 Jbeta primers. Authors' data handling: In a later analysis, roughly 10 million of some 80 million unique beta chains occurred in at least two donors. The table came from immunoSEQ multiplex PCR; TCRdb's copy has only in-frame clones and leaves some out. V and J calls and clone size follow that table, whereas D and trimming were derived from the DNA. In the table there are about 180,000 clones, 77% of which are singletons. J lost 2 bases, V lost 4 bases, and 6 bases had no gene match. Germline V CDR1 and CDR2: MNHNS, SASEGT. This CDR3 region has 16 residues. Concerning this clone: Its antigen remains unknown.

What was sequenced was PBMCs. V gene TRBV6-1 combines with J gene TRBJ2-3; 10 nucleotides align to TRBD2. The TCR sequence derives from a woman aged 55-69 years in good health and CMV-seropositive. In DNA, the CDR3 is TGTGCCAGCAGTGGGCTAGCGGGGGCACCCACAGATACGCAGTATTTT. Translating gives CASSGLAGAPTDTQYF.